One and the same sample provided the 7 T cell receptor beta chains below, sequenced in a study of response to subunit inactivated influenza vaccine. TCRdb passed the RT-PCR reads through MiXCR, listing each CDR3 protein once. Of about 780,000 distinct CDR3 sequences listed, approximately 17% are singletons. The sample here was PBMCs from blood, taken about 5 days after vaccination. These receptor sequences come from a middle-aged man who received an inactivated influenza vaccine.

This clonotype was observed a few times. CDR3 in DNA: TGCAGTGCTAGAGATCGAGGTGACCTTGAAGCTTTCTTT. This codes for CSARDRGDLEAFF. The chain uses TRBV20-1 and TRBJ1-1; D gene ambiguous. Germline V lookup: CDR1 DFQATT, CDR2 SNEGSKA (reference sequence). There are 13 residues in the CDR3. Trimming took off 0 bases at V and 7 bases at J, with 12 bases between the two ends.

This chain joins TRBV3-1 and TRBJ2-3; D uncertain. Germline-derived CDR1 and CDR2 are LGHDT and YNNKEL (reference sequence). The V end was cut by 0 bases, the J end by 8 bases, with 6 bases between. The CDR3 contains 12 residues. CDR3 in amino acids: CASSQEQATQYF. DNA of the CDR3: TGTGCCAGCAGCCAAGAGCAGGCTACGCAGTATTTT.

Notes on this clonotype: One end of the junction fails to match germline, which may point to a read error. The chain is built from TRBV15 and TRBJ1-5; TRBD1 matches 8 bases. The germline V gene encodes CDR1 LNHNV and CDR2 YYDKDF (reference sequence). The CDR3 loop spans 15 amino acids. DNA of the CDR3: TGTGCCACCAGCAGAGCGCAGGGGGCTAATCACCCCCAGCATTTT. It codes for CATSRAQGANHPQHF.

CDR3 in amino acids: CSASTGADEKLFF. CDR3 bases: TGCAGTGCGTCGACAGGGGCGGATGAAAAACTGTTTTTT. This chain links TRBV20-1 with TRBJ1-4; 8 nucleotides agree with TRBD1. The CDR3 contains 13 residues. Germline loops: CDR1 DFQATT, CDR2 SNEGSKA (reference sequence). V gave up 6 bases and J gave up 6 bases; unmatched junction bases: 6.

This clonotype was picked up a small number of times. This sequence joins TRBV20-1 and TRBJ1-6; the match to TRBD1 covers 8 bases. V was pared by 3 bases and J by 14 bases, with 18 bases of the junction left unmatched. This CDR3 comprises 16 residues. CDR1 is DFQATT and CDR2 is SNEGSKA in the germline V gene (reference sequence). CDR3 sequence: CSASGALQGDREALHF. DNA of the CDR3: TGCAGTGCTAGTGGAGCTTTACAGGGGGACCGGGAAGCCCTCCACTTT.

The J gene is TRBJ2-3, the V gene TRBV7-6, with 7 positions matching TRBD2. Unmatched junction bases numbered 6, after V lost 2 bases and J lost 4 bases. Germline values: CDR1 SGHVS, CDR2 FNYEAQ. This CDR3 has 15 residues. The CDR3 sequence: CASSLMTGGSDTQYF. The CDR3 bases are TGTGCCAGCAGCTTAATGACGGGGGGATCAGATACGCAGTATTTT.

Only a few counts were recorded for this clonotype. The chain links TRBV3-1 to TRBJ2-7; D unclear. Germline V CDR1 and CDR2: LGHDT, YNNKEL (reference sequence). CDR3 length: 15 residues. V was clipped by 2 bases and J by 2 bases, with 13 bases between them. CDR3 protein: CASSQLSRRPYEQYF. In nucleotides, the CDR3 is TGTGCCAGCAGCCAATTGAGTCGACGCCCCTACGAGCAGTACTTC.